This T cell receptor beta chain was profiled in a study of PD-1 blockade in mismatch repair-deficient tumors. All patients were mismatch repair deficient, assessed by either PCR or immunohistochemistry. The TCR-sequenced patients were a few responders to pembrolizumab. V shed 2 bases, J shed 4 bases, and the junction held 9 bases outside the gene matches. The CDR3 length is 16 residues. Per germline, CDR1 SEHNR and CDR2 FQNEAQ (reference sequence). Study-wide points: Tumor-resident clones, often undetectable pretreatment in blood, expanded then contracted after pembrolizumab.

Turning to this clone: As yet, its antigen is unknown.

Sequencing was performed with immunoSEQ multiplex PCR; in TCRdb, only in-frame clones are kept and a portion is missing. The sample has under 150,000 clones; 88% are singletons. The chain employs TRBV7-9 and TRBJ2-3; 7 nucleotides align to TRBD2. This receptor was identified in an adult with mismatch repair-deficient cancer. The specimen was peripheral blood, collected almost 74 weeks after starting pembrolizumab. The CDR3, as DNA: TGTGCCAGCAGCTTAAGATTGGCGGGAGAATCAGATACGCAGTATTTT. Amino acids: CASSLRLAGESDTQYF.